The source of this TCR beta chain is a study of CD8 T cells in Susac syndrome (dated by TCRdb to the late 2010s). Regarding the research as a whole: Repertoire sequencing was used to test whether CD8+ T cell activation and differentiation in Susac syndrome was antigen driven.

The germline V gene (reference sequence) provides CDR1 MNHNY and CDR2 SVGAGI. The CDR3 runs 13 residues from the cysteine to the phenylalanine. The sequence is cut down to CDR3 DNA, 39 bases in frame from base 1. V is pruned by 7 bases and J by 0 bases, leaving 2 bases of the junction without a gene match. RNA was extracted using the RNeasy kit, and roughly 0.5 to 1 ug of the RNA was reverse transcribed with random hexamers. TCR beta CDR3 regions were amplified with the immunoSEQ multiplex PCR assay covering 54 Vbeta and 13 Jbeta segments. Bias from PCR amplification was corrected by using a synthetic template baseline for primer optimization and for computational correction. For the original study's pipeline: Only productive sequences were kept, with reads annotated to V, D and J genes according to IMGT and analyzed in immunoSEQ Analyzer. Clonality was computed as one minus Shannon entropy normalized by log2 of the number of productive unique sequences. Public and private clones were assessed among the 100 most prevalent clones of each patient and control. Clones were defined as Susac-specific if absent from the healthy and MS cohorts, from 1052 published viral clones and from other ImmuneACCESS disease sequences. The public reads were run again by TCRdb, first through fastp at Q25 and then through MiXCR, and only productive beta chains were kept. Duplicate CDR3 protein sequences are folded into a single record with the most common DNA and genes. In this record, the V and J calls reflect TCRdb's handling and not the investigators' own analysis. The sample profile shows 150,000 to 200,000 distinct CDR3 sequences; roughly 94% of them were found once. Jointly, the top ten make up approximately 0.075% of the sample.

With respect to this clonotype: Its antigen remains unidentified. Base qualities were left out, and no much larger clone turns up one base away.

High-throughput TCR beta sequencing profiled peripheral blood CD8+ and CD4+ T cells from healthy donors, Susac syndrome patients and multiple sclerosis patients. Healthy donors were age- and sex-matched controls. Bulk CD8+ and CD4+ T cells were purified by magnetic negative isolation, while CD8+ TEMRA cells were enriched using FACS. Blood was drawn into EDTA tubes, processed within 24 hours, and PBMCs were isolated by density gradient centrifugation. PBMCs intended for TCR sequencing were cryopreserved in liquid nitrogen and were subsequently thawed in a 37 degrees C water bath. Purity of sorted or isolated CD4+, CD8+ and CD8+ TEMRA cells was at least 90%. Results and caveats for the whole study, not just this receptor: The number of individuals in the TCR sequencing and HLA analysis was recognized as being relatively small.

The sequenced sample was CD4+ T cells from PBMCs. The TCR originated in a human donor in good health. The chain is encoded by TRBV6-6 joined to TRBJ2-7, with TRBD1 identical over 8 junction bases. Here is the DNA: TGTGCCAGCAAGGGGACAGGCTCCTACGAGCAGTACTTC. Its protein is CASKGTGSYEQYF.